This TCR beta chain was found in a study of beta chain features in type 1 diabetes (dated by TCRdb to 2017 to 2018). In terms of the full investigation: Mean age, gender distribution, total cell number and subset yield did not differ between patients and healthy donors. The study compared the TCRB repertoires of sorted circulating CD4+ T cell subsets in recently diagnosed type 1 diabetes patients with those in matched healthy donors. A total of about 110 million sorted cells were examined across all samples, and the number of cells per subset was strongly correlated with RNA yield. Naive and central memory subsets were obtained from all 28 donors, but regulatory and stem cell-like memory subsets were isolated from only 8 patients and about 8 healthy donors. General findings and caveats noted by the study authors: Fewer insertions and more nucleotide deletions at VDJ recombination sites were observed in patients with type 1 diabetes, implying thymic rearrangement abnormalities. Type 1 diabetes patients showed a moderate but significant shortening of TCRB CDR3 length in all four CD4+ subsets. Because cDNA rather than genomic DNA was sequenced, highly expressing activated cells could have been over-represented, although no difference in activation and CD3 levels was found between groups. Only small numbers of individuals were included in the HLA sub-analyses, which left unresolved whether HLA type had any influence on TCRB rearrangement. Naive, central memory and regulatory TCRB repertoires appeared more similar among patients than among healthy donors. Shorter templates might have been favored by PCR, but patient and control samples were amplified and corrected together, so both groups would have been affected equally by any skew.

The High Capacity cDNA Reverse Transcription Kit was used to reverse transcribe all of the isolated RNA, meaning that expressed TCRB transcripts were what got sequenced. Deep immunoSEQ sequencing was performed on naive, central memory and regulatory T cell samples, with an average of around 3.4 million total reads per sample. After sorted cells were lysed in RLT buffer, RNA was extracted with DNase-treated RNeasy Micro or Mini kits, with the choice depending on cell number. Each cell subset was processed on its own to prevent cross-contamination, while patient and healthy donor samples were processed together. Using the immunoSEQ multiplex PCR, TCRB sequences were amplified from cDNA into 87-bp fragments spanning the CDR3 region. Sequencing of the amplicons was done on the Illumina HiSeq platform. The published analysis was carried out like this. PCR bias was corrected computationally using synthetic template baselines, and reads within Hamming distance 2 were collapsed, with unmergeable singletons discarded. Reads were aligned to IMGT to assign V, D and J genes, CDR3 length, and insertions or deletions at six rearrangement sites. Within each subset, clonotype counts were normalized to sorted cell number, and only after that were true diversity and Gini coefficients computed with the tcR R package. Repertoire sharing was quantified using the overlap coefficient calculated on TCRB nucleotide sequences. TCRdb re-hosts the immuneACCESS table, in-frame sequences only. Its copies lack some clones; in the studies checked, an unresolved V gene accounts for under half of them, and the cause for the rest is not known. The V and J calls and the clone size are those of that table, but D and trimming were determined from the DNA. The sample records over 150,000 clones, about 8.1% of which are singletons. Jointly, the top ten make up 0.55% to 0.65% of the sample.

According to the germline V gene, CDR1 reads SQVTM and CDR2 reads ANQGSEA. The CDR3 runs 12 residues from the cysteine to the phenylalanine. Solely the CDR3 DNA is kept, with 36 bases framed from the first base. V is pared back by 4 bases and J by 5 bases, with 11 bases lying between the germline termini. From each donor, a single peripheral blood sample of about 100 mL on average was drawn into heparinised tubes. A BD FACSAria II and a panel including CD45RO, CCR7, CD25, CD127, CD95 and CD27 were used to sort naive, central memory, regulatory and stem cell-like memory CD4+ T cells. A purity above 95% was achieved for all sorted populations. PBMCs were isolated immediately by Lymphoprep density gradient centrifugation and stained directly without culture. So that batch effects would be minimized, each experiment stained and sorted samples in pairs, pairing one healthy donor with one patient. Note on this clone: The antigen it binds to is not known. No base qualities exist here, and no much larger clone lies one base off it.

Recombination connected TRBV29-1 to TRBJ2-5; no D gene can be assigned with confidence. The sample taken for sequencing was central memory CD4+ T cells from blood. The TCR was taken from a man in his late teens or twenties in good health. The DNA is TGCAGCGTTGGCACTACGCAGGAGACCCAGTACTTC. Protein translation: CSVGTTQETQYF. Outside the CDR3, residues come from the reference TRBV29-1 and TRBJ2-5 proteins, so the full variable domain is: SAVISQKPSRDICQRGTSLTIQCQVDSQVTMMFWYRQQPGQSLTLIATANQGSEATYESGFVIDKFPISRPNLTFSTLTVSNMSPEDSSIYLCSVGTTQETQYFGPGTRLLVL.